Each of the 7 T cell receptor beta chains below was sequenced from the same sample in a study of T cells in localized non-small cell lung cancer. Sequencing used immunoSEQ multiplex PCR; TCRdb keeps in-frame clones, though not all of them. The table has 9,000 or so clones, 90% to 95% seen once. The starting material was peripheral blood, obtained before any cancer treatment. The receptor source for this set is a woman aged 40-70 years with stage I squamous cell lung carcinoma.

The V gene is TRBV6-5, the J gene TRBJ1-1; a possible D gene is TRBD1 (6 bases). Looked up from germline, CDR1 is MNHEY and CDR2 is SVGAGI. The CDR3 has 16 residues. The germline V and J ends were trimmed by 0 bases and 1 base, with 12 bases remaining between them. The CDR3 bases are TGTGCCAGCAGTTACTCTCGACAGGCGGGGAACACTGAAGCTTTCTTT. Translation: CASSYSRQAGNTEAFF.

V is TRBV19 and J is TRBJ1-2; no firm D call. Germline V gene lookup returns CDR1 LNHDA and CDR2 SQIVND (reference sequence). This CDR3 has 13 residues. With 3 bases removed from V and 4 bases from J, the gap between germline ends came to 9 bases. This CDR3 reads CASSMVGLYGYTF. CDR3 bases: TGTGCCAGTAGTATGGTCGGCCTCTATGGCTACACCTTC.

The chain couples TRBV6-6 to TRBJ1-3; 8 positions agree with TRBD1. V shed 10 bases and J 4 bases; nucleotides not matched to a gene: 6. The germline CDR1 and CDR2 sequences are MNHNY and SVGAGI (reference sequence). The CDR3 is 13 amino acids. This CDR3 is CATETGVGNTIYF. In DNA, the CDR3 is TGTGCCACCGAGACAGGGGTAGGAAACACCATATATTTT.

The chain combines TRBV4-2 with TRBJ2-4; D is undetermined. The CDR3 runs 17 residues. CDR1 and CDR2 (germline): LGHNA, YNFKEQ. With 0 bases removed from V and 2 bases from J, the gap between germline ends came to 14 bases. The CDR3 sequence: CASSQDTTGASKNIQYF. CDR3 nucleotides: TGTGCCAGCAGCCAAGATACCACCGGAGCATCCAAAAACATTCAGTACTTC.

V gene TRBV11-2 combines with J gene TRBJ1-1; D is perhaps TRBD1 (6 bases). This CDR3 spans 18 amino acids. Germline V gene data show CDR1 as SGHAT and CDR2 as FQNNGV. V was shortened by 4 bases and J by 4 bases, with 25 bases between the two germline ends. This CDR3 is CASSSLVGSGVLGTEAFF. As DNA, the CDR3 is TGTGCCAGCAGCTCTTTAGTGGGGTCAGGGGTATTAGGCACTGAAGCTTTCTTT. Using reference TRBV11-2 and TRBJ1-1 for the parts outside the CDR3, the full variable domain is EAGVAQSPRYKIIEKRQSVAFWCNPISGHATLYWYQQILGQGPKLLIQFQNNGVVDDSQLPKDRFSAERLKGVDSTLKIQPAKLEDSAVYLCASSSLVGSGVLGTEAFFGQGTRLTVV.

The rearrangement uses TRBV14 and TRBJ2-2; D is uncertain. CDR3 length: 12 residues. V was cut by 2 bases and J by 5 bases, with 3 bases left in between. Germline CDR1 is SGHDN and CDR2 is FVKESK. The CDR3 DNA follows: TGTGCCAGCAGCCAAATGACCGGGGAGCTGTTTTTT. Translation: CASSQMTGELFF.

CDR3 bases: TGTGCCAGCAGTGAATACCGGCTAGCGGGGAACACAGATACGCAGTATTTT. It translates to CASSEYRLAGNTDTQYF. The V call is TRBV25-1, the J call TRBJ2-3; 9 bases fit TRBD2. Germline V CDR1 and CDR2: MGHDK, SYGVNS. Germline trimming cut 0 bases from V and 2 bases from J; bases unmatched to any gene: 6. The CDR3 is 17 residues long. Combining the CDR3 with reference TRBV25-1 and TRBJ2-3 gives the whole variable domain EADIYQTPRYLVIGTGKKITLECSQTMGHDKMYWYQQDPGMELHLIHYSYGVNSTEKGDLSSESTVSRIRTEHFPLTLESARPSHTSQYLCASSEYRLAGNTDTQYFGPGTRLTVL.